This TCR beta chain was sequenced in a study of regulatory T cells in long-lasting Graves disease. To make TCR beta libraries, researchers used iRepertoire HTBI primers and Arm-PCR of CDR3 regions. TCRdb redid the calling of the multiplex PCR reads with MiXCR, one entry per CDR3 protein. Among about 440,000 distinct CDR3 sequences listed, about 16% were seen once. Time point defined: newly diagnosed GD, antithyroid drugs for less than 3 months. There was RNA extracted from PBMCs, and the TCR library was made from it. The table lists this clonotype with many counts. No antigen is known for it. Overall study findings and caveats: Patients whose Graves' disease persisted exhibited lower TCR diversity than those newly diagnosed. The persistent group shared 2,500 or so public clonotypes, more than the roughly 970 shared by new patients.

The junction had 8 bases not matched to a gene; V was cut back by 1 base and J by 4 bases. The CDR3 extends over 17 amino acids. Looked up from germline, CDR1 is SGHNT and CDR2 is YENEEA. The same sample was also studied in work on T cells in Graves' hyperthyroidism and ophthalmopathy.

V gene TRBV11-3 combines with J gene TRBJ2-3; 10 bases fit TRBD2. The sequencing used peripheral blood mononuclear cells (PBMCs), collected at new diagnosis, from a patient treated with antithyroid drugs. The sequence derives from a young woman with Graves disease. DNA for the CDR3: TGTGCCAGCAGCTTAGTCCTAGCGGGAGTTGGCGCAGATACGCAGTATTTT. It specifies CASSLVLAGVGADTQYF.